These T cell receptor beta chains were read from a single sample in a study of cytomegalovirus exposure and HLA in healthy donors. Generated by immunoSEQ multiplex PCR, the TCRdb table keeps only in-frame clones and is missing some. The data hold a few hundred thousand clones, with about 80% observed a single time. Sequencing was done on a sample of PBMCs. The receptors here all came from a woman aged 40 to 55 in good health and CMV-seronegative. Both conserved end residues are part of each CDR3. The D gene is left open where the match is weak. Some rows have no size entry. The others give once, few or many, or a class for an expanded clone.

D: TRBD1
J: TRBJ1-4
V: TRBV5-1
size: few
DNA: TGCGCCAGCAAAACAGGGGGTATAGGTAATGAAAAACTGTTTTTT
CDR3: CASKTGGIGNEKLFF

D: TRBD2
J: TRBJ2-1
V: TRBV5-6
size: -
DNA: TGTGCCAGCAGCCTTCGACTAGCGGGGGGCCGTAATTCTCGCGATGAGCAGTTCTTC
CDR3: CASSLRLAGGRNSRDEQFF

D: -
J: TRBJ1-5
V: TRBV9
size: once
DNA: TGTGCCAGCAGCGCCACGGACACTTTACTCAATCAGCCCCAGCATTTT
CDR3: CASSATDTLLNQPQHF

D: -
J: TRBJ2-1
V: TRBV14
size: -
DNA: TGTGCCAGCAGCCAAGGCTGGAGGGCTAGCTCCTACAATGAGCAGTTCTTC
CDR3: CASSQGWRASSYNEQFF

D: TRBD1
J: TRBJ2-1
V: TRBV27
size: -
DNA: TGTGCCAGCAGCTATACAGGGGATGAGCAGTTCTTC
CDR3: CASSYTGDEQFF

D: -
J: TRBJ1-1
V: TRBV7-2
size: -
DNA: TGTGCCAGCAGCTTAGCGCGGGGCACTGAAGCTTTCTTT
CDR3: CASSLARGTEAFF

D: -
J: TRBJ2-7
V: TRBV5-6
size: -
DNA: TGTGCCAGCAGCTTGGGGCTAGCAGTATACGAGCAGTACTTC
CDR3: CASSLGLAVYEQYF

D: -
J: TRBJ1-3
V: TRBV30
size: -
DNA: TGTGCCTGGAGGGGCGACCGCTTCTCTGGAAACACCATATATTTT
CDR3: CAWRGDRFSGNTIYF

D: -
J: TRBJ2-2
V: TRBV5-1
size: -
DNA: TGCGCCAGCAGCTTATCGGCCAAGGGGCCTGGTGCTCCCGGGGAGCTGTTTTTT
CDR3: CASSLSAKGPGAPGELFF

D: TRBD1
J: TRBJ1-6
V: TRBV5-1
size: -
DNA: TGCGCCAGCAGCACCGGGACAGGCAATTCACCCCTCCACTTT
CDR3: CASSTGTGNSPLHF

D: TRBD1
J: TRBJ2-4
V: TRBV5-4
size: few
DNA: TGTGCCAGCAGCGGACAGGGGGATCTAGCCAAAAACATTCAGTACTTC
CDR3: CASSGQGDLAKNIQYF

D: TRBD2
J: TRBJ2-2
V: TRBV2
size: -
DNA: TGTGCCAGCAGTGAAGCGCTTAGACTACGGGGCCGGTCTACTAGCGCCGGGGAGCTGTTTTTT
CDR3: CASSEALRLRGRSTSAGELFF

D: -
J: TRBJ2-7
V: TRBV5-1
size: -
DNA: TGCGCCAGCAGCTTAGTCGCCGAAGGGGGCGAGCAGTACTTC
CDR3: CASSLVAEGGEQYF

D: -
J: TRBJ2-5
V: TRBV12-2
size: -
DNA: TGTGGACGGCACAGGGGTGTGGAGACCCAGTACTTC
CDR3: CGRHRGVETQYF

D: -
J: TRBJ1-1
V: TRBV25-1
size: few
DNA: TGTGCCAGCAGGGTTGACACCCATCGTGGAGCTTTCTTT
CDR3: CASRVDTHRGAFF

D: -
J: TRBJ1-2
V: TRBV7-3
size: -
DNA: TGTGCCAGCAGCTTAATACCGGGGGGGGGTATTTATGGCTACACCTTC
CDR3: CASSLIPGGGIYGYTF

D: TRBD2
J: TRBJ2-5
V: TRBV30
size: -
DNA: TGTGCCTGGAGTGTCGGACTAGCTGTGGAGACCCAGTACTTC
CDR3: CAWSVGLAVETQYF

D: TRBD2
J: TRBJ2-2
V: TRBV6-5
size: -
DNA: TGTGCCAGCTCACGGGGGGGGCCCACCGGGGAGCTGTTTTTT
CDR3: CASSRGGPTGELFF

D: -
J: TRBJ2-1
V: TRBV4-1
size: few
DNA: TGCGCCAGCAGGAGGACAGTCAATGAGCAGTTCTTC
CDR3: CASRRTVNEQFF

D: TRBD2
J: TRBJ2-7
V: TRBV28
size: -
DNA: TGTGCCAGCAGTCCGTGGGGGGGAGCCTACGAGCAGTACTTC
CDR3: CASSPWGGAYEQYF

D: TRBD1
J: TRBJ2-1
V: TRBV6-6
size: -
DNA: TGTGCCAGCAGACGACAGGGGACCCTCTACAATGAGCAGTTCTTC
CDR3: CASRRQGTLYNEQFF

D: -
J: TRBJ2-3
V: TRBV21-1
size: once
DNA: TGTGCCAGCAGCAAAGTGATATTGCTAGCGGGGACCACAGATACGCAGTATTTT
CDR3: CASSKVILLAGTTDTQYF

D: -
J: TRBJ2-7
V: TRBV4-3
size: -
DNA: TGCGCCAGCAGCCAAGGCACTTATGCTTCCTACGAGCAGTACTTC
CDR3: CASSQGTYASYEQYF

D: TRBD2
J: TRBJ2-1
V: TRBV28
size: -
DNA: TGTGCCAGCAGCCGTACGACTAGCGGGGGAGCCAATGAGCAGTTCTTC
CDR3: CASSRTTSGGANEQFF

D: -
J: TRBJ1-2
V: TRBV6-5
size: -
DNA: TGTGCCAGCAGTTCCTTATCAGCGGGGGTTAACTATGGCTACACCTTC
CDR3: CASSSLSAGVNYGYTF

D: TRBD2
J: TRBJ2-3
V: TRBV5-5
size: -
DNA: TGTGCCAGCAGACCGAGCGGGGGGAGGGATACGCAGTATTTT
CDR3: CASRPSGGRDTQYF

D: TRBD1
J: TRBJ1-5
V: TRBV18
size: once
DNA: TGTGCCAGCTCAGCCACGGGACAGGGGGGCAATCAGCCCCAGCATTTT
CDR3: CASSATGQGGNQPQHF

D: TRBD1
J: TRBJ2-1
V: TRBV18
size: once
DNA: TGTGCCAGCTCACCCCAGGGACAGAACAATGAGCAGTTCTTC
CDR3: CASSPQGQNNEQFF

D: -
J: TRBJ1-2
V: TRBV5-6
size: -
DNA: TGTGCCAGCAGCTTATCAGGGCCTTTGGTCGGCTACACCTTC
CDR3: CASSLSGPLVGYTF

D: -
J: TRBJ2-5
V: TRBV7-3
size: -
DNA: TGTGCCAGCAGCTTGGGCGGGGCAGGGACCCAGTACTTC
CDR3: CASSLGGAGTQYF

D: TRBD2
J: TRBJ2-5
V: TRBV29-1
size: -
DNA: TGCAGCGTAGGGACTAGCGGGGGGAAGACCCAGTACTTC
CDR3: CSVGTSGGKTQYF

D: TRBD2
J: TRBJ2-7
V: TRBV4-3
size: -
DNA: TGCGCCAGCAGCCAAGACCCCCGGGGGGACTACGAGCAGTACTTC
CDR3: CASSQDPRGDYEQYF

D: -
J: TRBJ2-1
V: TRBV5-5
size: -
DNA: TGTGCCAGCAGCCACCCCCTAGATGAGCAGTTCTTC
CDR3: CASSHPLDEQFF

D: -
J: TRBJ2-3
V: TRBV10-3
size: few
DNA: TGTGCCGTCCAGGCCCTACAGGGAGATACGCAGTATTTT
CDR3: CAVQALQGDTQYF

D: -
J: TRBJ2-7
V: TRBV6-1
size: -
DNA: TGTGCCAGCAGCGAGACCCGGGGGCAGTACTTC
CDR3: CASSETRGQYF

D: -
J: TRBJ2-5
V: TRBV6-5
size: -
DNA: TGTGCCAGCAGCCTACAAGAGACCCAGTACTTC
CDR3: CASSLQETQYF

D: TRBD1
J: TRBJ2-7
V: TRBV7-9
size: -
DNA: TGTGCTAGCACCCCGGGTGGACAGGGTTACGAGCAGTACTTC
CDR3: CASTPGGQGYEQYF

D: TRBD1
J: TRBJ2-5
V: TRBV29-1
size: -
DNA: TGCAGCGTCCCAGGGGGTTTGTTAGAGACCCAGTACTTC
CDR3: CSVPGGLLETQYF

D: -
J: TRBJ2-5
V: TRBV7-9
size: -
DNA: TGTGCCAGCAGGGCGCAGGGGGAGACCCAGTACTTC
CDR3: CASRAQGETQYF

D: -
J: TRBJ1-6
V: TRBV19
size: -
DNA: TGTGCCAGTAAGACAGCTAATTCACCCCTCCACTTT
CDR3: CASKTANSPLHF

D: TRBD2
J: TRBJ2-3
V: TRBV9
size: -
DNA: TGTGCCAGCAGCCTCGGGACTAGCGGGGGGCCTACTTCTAGCACAGATACGCAGTATTTT
CDR3: CASSLGTSGGPTSSTDTQYF

D: TRBD1
J: TRBJ1-1
V: TRBV30
size: -
DNA: TGTGCCCTGGGGACAGTGAACACTGAAGCTTTCTTT
CDR3: CALGTVNTEAFF

D: -
J: TRBJ1-4
V: TRBV15
size: -
DNA: TGTGCCACCAGCGAGTCTTTGCAGGTCCTAAAACTGTTTTTT
CDR3: CATSESLQVLKLFF

D: -
J: TRBJ1-4
V: TRBV18
size: -
DNA: TGTGCCAGCTCAGTGGACATCTTTGAGATAGGAACTAATGAAAAACTGTTTTTT
CDR3: CASSVDIFEIGTNEKLFF

D: TRBD1
J: TRBJ1-6
V: TRBV6-5
size: -
DNA: TGTGCCAGCGGGAGAGGACAGGCAAATTCACCCCTCCACTTT
CDR3: CASGRGQANSPLHF

D: -
J: TRBJ1-1
V: TRBV19
size: -
DNA: TGTGCCAGTAGTAGTTGGCAGGAAGAAAACACTGAAGCTTTCTTT
CDR3: CASSSWQEENTEAFF

D: -
J: TRBJ2-3
V: TRBV9
size: -
DNA: TGTGCCAGCAGCCCCGGTCTAACGTTAGATACGCAGTATTTT
CDR3: CASSPGLTLDTQYF

D: -
J: TRBJ1-4
V: TRBV5-1
size: -
DNA: TGCGCCAGCAGCATGAACAGCCAAAAACTGTTTTTT
CDR3: CASSMNSQKLFF

D: -
J: TRBJ2-5
V: TRBV9
size: -
DNA: TGTGCCAGCAGCGGTGGGGGCAGCCAAGAGACCCAGTACTTC
CDR3: CASSGGGSQETQYF

D: -
J: TRBJ2-7
V: TRBV28
size: -
DNA: TGTGCCAGCAGTTTTAGGGGGAGCTCCTACGAGCAGTACTTC
CDR3: CASSFRGSSYEQYF

D: -
J: TRBJ1-1
V: TRBV7-3
size: -
DNA: TGTGCCAGCAGTTTTATTACAGGGAAGAACACTGAAGCTTTCTTT
CDR3: CASSFITGKNTEAFF

D: -
J: TRBJ2-2
V: TRBV18
size: -
DNA: TGTGCCAGCTCACCATTCGGGGAAACCGGGGAGCTGTTTTTT
CDR3: CASSPFGETGELFF

D: TRBD1
J: TRBJ1-2
V: TRBV28
size: once
DNA: TGTGCCAGCAAGTCAGGGGGCGTAGGAGGCTACACCTTC
CDR3: CASKSGGVGGYTF

D: -
J: TRBJ1-2
V: TRBV6-6
size: -
DNA: TGTGCCAGCAGTCAATCCGGGATTTCCTCTTATGGCTACACCTTC
CDR3: CASSQSGISSYGYTF

D: -
J: TRBJ2-7
V: TRBV5-5
size: once
DNA: TGTGCCAGCAGCTTGTCGGGTAGCGAGCAGTACTTC
CDR3: CASSLSGSEQYF

D: -
J: TRBJ2-7
V: TRBV27
size: once
DNA: TGTGCCAGCAGTTTCGGGATCTCCTACGAGCAGTACTTC
CDR3: CASSFGISYEQYF

D: TRBD1
J: TRBJ2-2
V: TRBV9
size: -
DNA: TGTGCCAGCAGCCTCGACCAGGGGGCAGCCGGGGAGCTGTTTTTT
CDR3: CASSLDQGAAGELFF

D: TRBD1
J: TRBJ1-6
V: TRBV28
size: once
DNA: TGTGCCAGCAGGGAAGGGACAGGGGGTAATTCACCCCTCCACTTT
CDR3: CASREGTGGNSPLHF

D: -
J: TRBJ1-5
V: TRBV7-2
size: -
DNA: TGTACCAGCAGCTTAGGCGGGGAGGGGTTACATCAGCCCCAGCATTTT
CDR3: CTSSLGGEGLHQPQHF

D: -
J: TRBJ1-1
V: TRBV7-9
size: -
DNA: TGTTCCAGCAGCTTAGCGCAGGGGAGAGGGATCACTGAAGCTTTCTTT
CDR3: CSSSLAQGRGITEAFF